This TCR beta chain emerged from a study of blood T cell repertoires in COVID-19. Overall study context: The United States, Italy and Spain supplied acute and convalescent COVID-19 samples.

The V and J ends lost 5 bases and 4 bases respectively, with 24 bases between them. The CDR3 runs to 19 residues. Germline V gene data show CDR1 as MNHEY and CDR2 as SVGEGT. This clone was found once. This table comes from immunoSEQ multiplex PCR, and its TCRdb copy is limited to in-frame clones, with some not included. The profile covers roughly 70,000 clones, with around 89% appearing a single time and approximately 6.7% taken by the ten largest. J is TRBJ2-6 and V is TRBV6-2 or TRBV6-3; D is perhaps TRBD2 (7 bases). The TCR originated in a woman older than 75 with active COVID-19. Sequencing was carried out using peripheral blood. The CDR3 bases are TGTGCCAGCAGTAGGGGGAGGGCAGGGAAGCTTCTCGGGGCCAACGTCCTGACTTTC. This gives the protein CASSRGRAGKLLGANVLTF.